The clone carrying this T cell receptor (beta chain) was detected only a few times. Its cognate antigen is unknown. This sample is drawn from a study of vaccination effects on CD4 cells after COVID-19. CDR3 length: 16 residues. Germline values: CDR1 MGHRA, CDR2 YSYEKL. J was trimmed by 4 bases and V by 1 base; bases with no gene match: 7. CD4+ T cells specific for antigen were expanded with viral peptide pools by the ViraFEST assay before sequencing. The culture ran for 10 days before CD4+ T cells were isolated. It was two doses of either the BNT162b2 or mRNA-1273 vaccine that participants received. It was with approximately 10 IU/ml IL-2 and around 10 ug/ml peptides that 1.8 million or so PBMC per well were cultured. TCRdb keeps only in-frame clones here, not all; method: immunoSEQ multiplex PCR. The top ten hold more than 8% of the sample, which has roughly 14,000 clones, around 72% seen once.

This chain joins TRBV4-1 and TRBJ1-2; 9 bases align to TRBD1. The source of this sequence is a human donor who received a COVID-19 vaccine. This specimen consisted of CD4+ T cells from PBMCs cultured with SARS-CoV-2 spike peptides, obtained after COVID-19 vaccination. In DNA form, the CDR3 reads TGCGCCAGCAGCCAAGGGTCTGGGACAGGGTCCTATGGCTACACCTTC. It is translated as CASSQGSGTGSYGYTF.